This T cell receptor beta chain was identified in a study of regulatory T cells in long-lasting Graves disease. CDR3 regions were amplified by Arm-PCR using iRepertoire HTBI primers to build TCR beta libraries. Using its own MiXCR run on the multiplex PCR reads, TCRdb lists one record per CDR3 protein. Among about 530,000 distinct CDR3 sequences listed, roughly 15% were seen once. This sample's time point: newly diagnosed GD, antithyroid drugs for less than 3 months. The TCR library was made from RNA that had been extracted from PBMCs in TRIzol. Germline V lookup: CDR1 SNHLY, CDR2 FYNNEI. V was pared by 7 bases and J by 0 bases, with 16 bases between. The length of the CDR3 is 16 residues. Another study also made use of these data, one on T cells in Graves' hyperthyroidism and ophthalmopathy. That work adds: Those with hyperthyroidism were 18 to 65 years old, newly diagnosed, and ill for under 2 months. On the basis of clinical symptoms, serum thyroxine and TRAb, thyroid ultrasound and orbital computed tomography, diagnoses were made. By a 13 V-J model, ophthalmopathy was set apart from stable hyperthyroidism. The model made its ophthalmopathy prediction, and onset followed a median approximately 6 months later.

V usage is TRBV2 and J usage is TRBJ1-3; a weak D match, TRBD1 (5 bases). This receptor was taken from a middle-aged woman with Graves disease. Sequenced material: peripheral blood mononuclear cells (PBMCs), taken at new diagnosis, from a patient treated with antithyroid drugs. The CDR3 DNA is TGTGCCAGCACCTTGACCGACAGTTCCTCTGGAAACACCATATATTTT. This codes for CASTLTDSSSGNTIYF.